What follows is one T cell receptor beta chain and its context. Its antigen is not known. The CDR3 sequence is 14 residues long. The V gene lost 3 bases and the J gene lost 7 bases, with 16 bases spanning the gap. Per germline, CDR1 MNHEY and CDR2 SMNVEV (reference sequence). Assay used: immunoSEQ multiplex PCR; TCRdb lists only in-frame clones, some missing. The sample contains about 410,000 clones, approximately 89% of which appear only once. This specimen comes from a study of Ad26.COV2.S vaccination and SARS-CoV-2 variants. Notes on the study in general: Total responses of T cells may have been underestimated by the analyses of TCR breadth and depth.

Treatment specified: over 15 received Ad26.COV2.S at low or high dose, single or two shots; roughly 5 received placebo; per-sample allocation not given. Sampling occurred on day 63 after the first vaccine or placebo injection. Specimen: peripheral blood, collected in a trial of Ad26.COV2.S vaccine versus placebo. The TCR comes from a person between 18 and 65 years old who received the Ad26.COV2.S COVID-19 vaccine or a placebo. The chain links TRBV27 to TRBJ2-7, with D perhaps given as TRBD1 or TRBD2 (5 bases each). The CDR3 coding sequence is TGTGCCAGCAGTTTGGGTAGGGGAGCACCGGAGCAGTACTTC. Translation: CASSLGRGAPEQYF.